This T cell receptor (beta chain) originates from a study of shared clonotypes between healthy human individuals (dated by TCRdb to 2018 to 2020). The study in broad terms: A few men and two women, aged 18 to 49 years, made up the cohort. Leukapheresis yielded between about 0.94 and 9.5 billion PBMCs per donor. To increase sequencing depth and limit assay-specific biases, different laboratories used diverse techniques to prepare libraries and sequence TCR repertoires. To estimate repertoire size and how much clonotypes are shared between individuals, the study performed deep sequencing of blood TCR repertoires from about 5 healthy adults. For each donor, three plates each were used for CD4 naive and CD4 memory, two plates were used for CD8 naive, and one plate was used for CD8 memory.

Notes on this clone: What this receptor recognizes is not known. Qualities for individual bases were not recorded, and no much larger clone is one base off.

V is pared back by 1 base and J by 2 bases, with 7 bases lying between the germline termini. From the cysteine up to the phenylalanine, the CDR3 has a length of 14 residues. The sequence is cut down to CDR3 DNA, 42 bases in frame from base 1. CDR1 SGHDT and CDR2 YYEEEE are derived from the germline V gene. General study outcomes and caveats: The small number of donors limited the genetic and exposure-history diversity represented. Higher generation probabilities were observed for clonotypes shared by all four sorted-subset donors than for non-shared clonotypes. Based on pairwise subsampling, the degree of clonotype sharing among donors was expected to be affected by sequencing depth. Larger estimated clonotype richness was generally found for naive subsets than for memory subsets. Across four donors, approximately 4.9% of naive CD4, 3% to 3.5% of naive CD8, approximately 2.5% of memory CD4, and 0.4% to 0.45% of memory CD8 clonotypes were shared. Even with the large sequencing depth, rarefaction of the sorted-subset datasets indicated that sequencing was incomplete. Sampling was restricted to blood, and TCR repertoires in tissue are likely to differ from TCR repertoires in blood.

TCR CDR3 regions were amplified from genomic DNA by multiplex PCR using the deep immunoSEQ assay. Genomic DNA extracted from each cell subset was distributed evenly over all wells of several immunoSEQ 96-well plates, and each plate served as one replicate. For sorted subsets, roughly 200 ng genomic DNA, equal to 30,000 to 35,000 T cell genomes, was loaded into each replicate PCR. Purified libraries were quantified with a Qubit 3.0 fluorometer, sized on a Bioanalyzer 2100, and re-quantified with the KAPA Library Quantification kit. A separate single-read 150-cycle Illumina NextSeq 550 flow cell was used to sequence each immunoSEQ 96-well plate. The paper's processing steps were these. Because the immunoSEQ output held only junctional sequences and lacked quality scores, the filtering could not match the filtering applied to full-length reads. To assign V/J genes and CDR3, sequences were annotated using PyIR, a Python wrapper for IgBLAST v1.9, with IMGT germline references. Reads with weak V/J assignments (E-value above 1e-6), missing CDR3, stop codons, out-of-frame junctions, or ambiguous translated residues were removed. A V3J clonotype was defined by an identical inferred V gene, J gene, and CDR3 amino acid sequence. The percentage overlap between two repertoires was calculated by dividing the number of shared unique clonotypes by the size of the smaller repertoire. Three approaches were used to assess repertoire richness: RTK rarefaction, the Chao1 estimator, and Recon v2.1 estimates of unobserved clonotypes. For all TCRbeta clonotypes obtained by the gDNA method from four donors, generation probabilities were computed with OLGA. Here the immuneACCESS table is served through TCRdb, limited to in-frame sequences with V and J called. Missing clones are a known gap in these copies; in checked studies unresolved V genes cover under half, and the rest lacks a known reason. D and trimming come from the DNA, and the V and J calls and clone size come from that table. The table for this sample lists over 1.5 million clones; 98% of them were counted only once. Of the sample, around 0.47% falls within the top ten clones.

Healthy HIV-negative adults with no recently reported acute infections or vaccinations were included as donors. Every donor was a Caucasian adult living in Nashville, Tennessee, USA. CD4+ T cells were enriched by magnetic negative selection, after which naive cells were positively selected on CD45RA and the negative fraction was taken as the memory subset. Blood was collected by leukapheresis, and PBMCs were isolated by Ficoll-Histopaque density gradient centrifugation and then cryopreserved in liquid nitrogen vapor phase. Purity and quantity of every magnetically sorted T cell population were checked by analytical flow cytometry. From each sorted fraction, genomic DNA was isolated and quantified by UV absorbance on a Nanodrop 2000c.

This TCR was sampled from a man aged 30-40 years in good health. The chain joins TRBV5-6 to TRBJ1-3, and the D gene may be TRBD1, 6 bases matching. Sequenced sample: naive CD4+ T cells sorted from blood. The cell subset or site label, read with the paper, signifies: CD45RA+ positively selected. The DNA sequence is as follows: TGTGCCAGCAGCTTGACAGGGACTGGAAACACCATATATTTT. This sequence encodes CASSLTGTGNTIYF.